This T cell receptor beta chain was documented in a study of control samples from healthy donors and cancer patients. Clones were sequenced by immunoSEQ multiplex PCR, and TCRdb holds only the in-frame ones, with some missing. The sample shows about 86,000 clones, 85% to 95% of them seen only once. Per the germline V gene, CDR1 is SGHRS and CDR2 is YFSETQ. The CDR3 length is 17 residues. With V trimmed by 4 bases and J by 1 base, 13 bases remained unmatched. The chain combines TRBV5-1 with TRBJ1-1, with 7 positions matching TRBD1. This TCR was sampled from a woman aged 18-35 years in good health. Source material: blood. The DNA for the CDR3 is TGCGCCAGCAGCCGAAACGGACAGGCCCCGGGGAACACTGAAGCTTTCTTT. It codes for CASSRNGQAPGNTEAFF.